This T cell receptor beta chain was profiled in a study of blood T cells in healthy people across ages. This clonotype was observed once. Through a sample-barcoded 5' primer and a J-beta primer mix, a second PCR was run for roughly 6 to 11 cycles. Via MiXCR, TCRdb re-called the 5' RACE reads, giving one row per CDR3 protein. The sample includes about 780,000 distinct CDR3 sequences, 62% of them seen just once. The CDR3 runs to 15 residues. From germline, CDR1 is LGHDT and CDR2 YNNKEL (reference sequence). Trimming stripped 0 bases from V and 3 bases from J, with 11 bases between. Sequenced input: blood. The chain carries TRBV3-1 and TRBJ1-2, with D tentatively TRBD1 (5 bases). This TCR derives from a man in his thirties or forties in good health. The CDR3 loop is CASSQEVAGDYGYTF. DNA of the CDR3: TGTGCCAGCAGCCAAGAAGTTGCGGGGGACTATGGCTACACCTTC.